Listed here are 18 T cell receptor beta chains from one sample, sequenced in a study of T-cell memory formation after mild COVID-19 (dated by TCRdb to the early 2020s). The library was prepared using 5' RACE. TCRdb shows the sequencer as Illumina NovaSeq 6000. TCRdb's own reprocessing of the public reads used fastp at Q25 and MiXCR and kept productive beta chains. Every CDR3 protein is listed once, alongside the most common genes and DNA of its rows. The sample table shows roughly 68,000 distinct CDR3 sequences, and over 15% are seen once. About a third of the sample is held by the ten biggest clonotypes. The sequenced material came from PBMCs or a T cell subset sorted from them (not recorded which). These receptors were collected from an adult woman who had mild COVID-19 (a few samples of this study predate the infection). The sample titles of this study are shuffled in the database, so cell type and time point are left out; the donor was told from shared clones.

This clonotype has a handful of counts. The CDR3 protein is CAISDRDNSPSYNEQFF. DNA for the CDR3: TGTGCCATCAGTGATAGGGACAATTCACCCTCCTACAATGAGCAGTTCTTC. This chain links TRBV10-3 with TRBJ2-1, with a tentative D call TRBD1 (6 bases). The CDR3 extends over 17 amino acids. Germline CDR1 ENHRY, CDR2 SYGVKD. The V and J ends lost 3 bases and 0 bases respectively, with 15 bases between them.

The CDR3 here is CASSLAGANTEAFF. DNA of the CDR3: TGTGCCAGCAGCTTAGCAGGGGCGAACACTGAAGCTTTCTTT. This chain uses TRBV7-2 with TRBJ1-1, with a possible D match to TRBD1 (5 bases). CDR1 is SGHTA and CDR2 is FQGNSA in the germline V gene. Trimming pared 0 bases from V and 1 base from J, leaving 6 bases between. The CDR3 length is 14 residues.

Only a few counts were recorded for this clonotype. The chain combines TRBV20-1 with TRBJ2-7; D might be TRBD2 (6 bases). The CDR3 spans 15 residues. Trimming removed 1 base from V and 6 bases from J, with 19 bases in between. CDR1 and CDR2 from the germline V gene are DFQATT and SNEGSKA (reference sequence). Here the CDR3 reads CSARAWREPLTEQYF. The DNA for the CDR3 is TGCAGTGCTAGAGCGTGGAGGGAGCCCCTCACCGAGCAGTACTTC.

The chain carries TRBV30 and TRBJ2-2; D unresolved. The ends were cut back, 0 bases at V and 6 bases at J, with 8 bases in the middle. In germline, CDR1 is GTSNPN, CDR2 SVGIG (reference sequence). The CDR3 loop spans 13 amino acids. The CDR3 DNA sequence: TGTGCCTGGAGTGTCTTTGGGGCCGGGGAGCTGTTTTTT. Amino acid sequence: CAWSVFGAGELFF.

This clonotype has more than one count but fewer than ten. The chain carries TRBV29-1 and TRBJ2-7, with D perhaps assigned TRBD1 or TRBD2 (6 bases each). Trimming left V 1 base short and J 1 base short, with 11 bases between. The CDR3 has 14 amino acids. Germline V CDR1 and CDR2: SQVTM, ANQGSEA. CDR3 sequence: CSVEGGASSYEQYF. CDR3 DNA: TGCAGCGTTGAAGGGGGGGCCTCATCCTACGAGCAGTACTTC.

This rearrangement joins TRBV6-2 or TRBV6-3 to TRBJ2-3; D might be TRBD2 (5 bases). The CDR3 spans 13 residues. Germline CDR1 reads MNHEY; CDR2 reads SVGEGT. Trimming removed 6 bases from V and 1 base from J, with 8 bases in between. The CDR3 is CASRLGGTDTQYF. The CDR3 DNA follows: TGTGCCAGCAGGCTCGGGGGCACAGATACGCAGTATTTT.

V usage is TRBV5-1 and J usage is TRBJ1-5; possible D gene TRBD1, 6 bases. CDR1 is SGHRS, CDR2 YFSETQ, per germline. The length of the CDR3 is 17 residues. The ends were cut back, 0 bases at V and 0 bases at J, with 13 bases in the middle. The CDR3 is CASSLGIMGHSNQPQHF. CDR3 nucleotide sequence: TGCGCCAGCAGCTTGGGGATCATGGGACATAGCAATCAGCCCCAGCATTTT.

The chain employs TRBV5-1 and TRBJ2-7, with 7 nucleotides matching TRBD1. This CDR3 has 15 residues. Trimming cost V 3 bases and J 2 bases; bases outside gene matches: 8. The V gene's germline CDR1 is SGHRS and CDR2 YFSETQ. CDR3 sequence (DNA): TGCGCCAGCAGCTCTCGACAGGGTGGGCCCTACGAGCAGTACTTC. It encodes CASSSRQGGPYEQYF. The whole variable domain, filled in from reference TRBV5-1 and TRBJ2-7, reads KAGVTQTPRYLIKTRGQQVTLSCSPISGHRSVSWYQQTPGQGLQFLFEYFSETQRNKGNFPGRFSGRQFSNSRSEMNVSTLELGDSALYLCASSSRQGGPYEQYFGPGTRLTVT.

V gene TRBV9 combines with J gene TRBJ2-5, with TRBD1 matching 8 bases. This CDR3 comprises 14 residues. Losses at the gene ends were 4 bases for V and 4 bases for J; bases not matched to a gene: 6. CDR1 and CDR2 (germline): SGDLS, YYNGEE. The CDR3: CASSPWTGTETQYF. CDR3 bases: TGTGCCAGCAGCCCCTGGACAGGGACAGAGACCCAGTACTTC. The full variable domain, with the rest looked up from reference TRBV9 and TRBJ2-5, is DSGVTQTPKHLITATGQRVTLRCSPRSGDLSVYWYQQSLDQGLQFLIQYYNGEERAKGNILERFSAQQFPDLHSELNLSSLELGDSALYFCASSPWTGTETQYFGPGTRLLVL.

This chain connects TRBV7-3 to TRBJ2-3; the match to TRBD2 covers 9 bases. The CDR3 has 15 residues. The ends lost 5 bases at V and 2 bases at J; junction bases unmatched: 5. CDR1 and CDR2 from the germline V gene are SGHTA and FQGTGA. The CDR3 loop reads CASSPSGAYTDTQYF. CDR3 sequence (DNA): TGTGCCAGCAGCCCTAGCGGGGCCTACACAGATACGCAGTATTTT.

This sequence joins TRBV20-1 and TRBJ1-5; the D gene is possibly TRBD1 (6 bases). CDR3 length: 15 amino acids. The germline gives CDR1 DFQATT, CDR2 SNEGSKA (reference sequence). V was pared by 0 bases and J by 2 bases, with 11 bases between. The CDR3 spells CSARDLQGGNQPQHF. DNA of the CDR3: TGCAGTGCTAGAGATTTACAGGGCGGCAATCAGCCCCAGCATTTT.

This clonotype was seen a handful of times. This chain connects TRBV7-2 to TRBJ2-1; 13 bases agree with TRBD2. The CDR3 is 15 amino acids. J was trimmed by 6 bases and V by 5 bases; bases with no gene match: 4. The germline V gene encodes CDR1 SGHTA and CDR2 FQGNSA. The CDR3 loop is CASSAGLAGFNEQFF. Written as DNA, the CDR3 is TGTGCCAGCAGCGCGGGACTAGCGGGATTCAATGAGCAGTTCTTC. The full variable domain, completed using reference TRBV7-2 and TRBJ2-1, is GAGVSQSPSNKVTEKGKDVELRCDPISGHTALYWYRQSLGQGLEFLIYFQGNSAPDKSGLPSDRFSAERTGGSVSTLTIQRTQQEDSAVYLCASSAGLAGFNEQFFGPGTRLTVL.

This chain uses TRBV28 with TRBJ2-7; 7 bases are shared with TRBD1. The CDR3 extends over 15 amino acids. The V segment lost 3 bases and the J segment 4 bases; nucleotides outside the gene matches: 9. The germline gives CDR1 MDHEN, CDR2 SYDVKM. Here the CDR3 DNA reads TGTGCCAGCAGTTTCCGACGACAGGGCATTTACGAGCAGTACTTC. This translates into CASSFRRQGIYEQYF.

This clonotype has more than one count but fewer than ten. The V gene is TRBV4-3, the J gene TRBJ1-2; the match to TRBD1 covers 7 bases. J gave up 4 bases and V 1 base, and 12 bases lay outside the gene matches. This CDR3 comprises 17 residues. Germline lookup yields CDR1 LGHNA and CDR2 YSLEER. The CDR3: CASSQGLRSGGSYGYTF. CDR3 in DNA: TGCGCCAGCAGCCAAGGTCTAAGGTCAGGGGGTTCCTATGGCTACACCTTC.

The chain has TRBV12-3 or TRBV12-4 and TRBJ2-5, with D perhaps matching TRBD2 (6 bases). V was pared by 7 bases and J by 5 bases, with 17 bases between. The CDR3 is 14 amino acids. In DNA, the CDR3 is TGTGCCAGCACGCGGGGAGGTATTATGGAGACCCAGTACTTC. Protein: CASTRGGIMETQYF.

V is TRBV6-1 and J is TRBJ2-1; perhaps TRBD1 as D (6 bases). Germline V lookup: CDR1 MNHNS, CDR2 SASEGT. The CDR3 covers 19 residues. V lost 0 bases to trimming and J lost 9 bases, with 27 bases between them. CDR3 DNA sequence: TGTGCCAGCAGTGAAGCGACTGGGCCGCAGGGGACCCTTCACGGTGAGCAGTTCTTC. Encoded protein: CASSEATGPQGTLHGEQFF.

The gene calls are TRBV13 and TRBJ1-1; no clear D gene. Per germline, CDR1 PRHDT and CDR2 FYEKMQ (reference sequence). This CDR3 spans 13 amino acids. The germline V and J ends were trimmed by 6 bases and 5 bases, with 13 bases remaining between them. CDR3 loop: CASSGRSGTEAFF. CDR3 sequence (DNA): TGTGCCAGCAGTGGCAGGAGTGGTACTGAAGCTTTCTTT.

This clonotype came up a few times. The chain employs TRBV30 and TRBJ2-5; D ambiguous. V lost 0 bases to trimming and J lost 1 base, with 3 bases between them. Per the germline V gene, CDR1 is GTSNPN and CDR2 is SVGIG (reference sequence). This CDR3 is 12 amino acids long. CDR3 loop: CAWSVFQETQYF. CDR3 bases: TGTGCCTGGAGTGTATTCCAAGAGACCCAGTACTTC.